Sequencing of this TCR beta chain was carried out in a study of cytomegalovirus exposure and HLA in healthy donors. Trimming left V 4 bases short and J 2 bases short, with 17 bases between. Germline CDR1 is GTSNPN and CDR2 is SVGIG (reference sequence). The CDR3 contains 15 residues. Vbeta (60) and Jbeta (13) primers were used in the PCR. TCRdb's table, derived via immunoSEQ multiplex PCR, lists solely in-frame clones and lacks some. The sample consists of about 160,000 clones, roughly 87% of them appearing once. The chain employs TRBV30 and TRBJ1-2; D might be TRBD1 (6 bases). This receptor was obtained from a girl aged 10-17 years in good health and CMV-seropositive. The sequenced sample consisted of PBMCs. CDR3 loop: CAWTRGGALNYGYTF. CDR3 in DNA: TGTGCCTGGACCCGAGGGGGGGCCCTAAACTATGGCTACACCTTC.